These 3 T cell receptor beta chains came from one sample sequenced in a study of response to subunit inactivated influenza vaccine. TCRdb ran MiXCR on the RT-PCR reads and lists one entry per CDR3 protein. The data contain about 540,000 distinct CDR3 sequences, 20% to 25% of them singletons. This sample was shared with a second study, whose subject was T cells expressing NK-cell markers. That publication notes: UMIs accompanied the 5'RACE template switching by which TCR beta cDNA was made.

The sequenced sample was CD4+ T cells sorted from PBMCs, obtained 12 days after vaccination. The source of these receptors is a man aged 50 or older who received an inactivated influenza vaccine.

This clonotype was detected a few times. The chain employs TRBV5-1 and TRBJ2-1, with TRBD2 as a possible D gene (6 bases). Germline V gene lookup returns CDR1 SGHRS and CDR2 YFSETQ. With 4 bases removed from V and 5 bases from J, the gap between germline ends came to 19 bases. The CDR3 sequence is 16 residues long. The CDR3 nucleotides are TGCGCCAGCAGCACAGGACTACTCCCTCCACACAATGAGCAGTTCTTC. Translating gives CASSTGLLPPHNEQFF.

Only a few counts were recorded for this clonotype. CDR3 amino acids: CASSQEGGGSEQFF. For the CDR3, the DNA is TGCGCCAGCAGCCAAGAAGGCGGGGGAAGTGAGCAGTTCTTC. This chain uses TRBV4-3 with TRBJ2-1; the match to TRBD2 covers 7 bases. CDR1 and CDR2 (germline): LGHNA, YSLEER. J was trimmed by 9 bases and V by 0 bases; bases with no gene match: 5. The CDR3 extends over 14 amino acids.

The CDR3 protein is CASSVNGRNIQYF. For the CDR3, the DNA is TGTGCCAGCAGCGTGAACGGGCGTAACATTCAGTACTTC. V and J are TRBV7-2 and TRBJ2-4; D ambiguous. V was pared by 5 bases and J by 7 bases, with 12 bases between. Germline CDR1 reads SGHTA; CDR2 reads FQGNSA. This CDR3 has 13 amino acids.